The 16 T cell receptor beta chains reported below all come from one sample, sequenced in a study of STAT5B mutations in CD4+ large granular lymphocyte leukemia. The assay was immunoSEQ multiplex PCR, and TCRdb's table has in-frame clones only and misses some. Of 40,000 to 55,000 clones listed, roughly 84% are singletons. The sample taken for sequencing was CD4+ T cells from blood buffy coats. These receptor sequences come from a human donor in good health.

The V call is TRBV6-5, the J call TRBJ2-7; 8 bases align to TRBD1. The CDR3 runs 15 residues. Looked up from germline, CDR1 is MNHEY and CDR2 is SVGAGI. Unmatched junction bases numbered 7, after V lost 6 bases and J lost 0 bases. CDR3 protein: CASRIRDRSSYEQYF. The CDR3 DNA reads as TGTGCCAGCAGGATCCGGGACAGGAGCTCCTACGAGCAGTACTTC.

This chain links TRBV30 with TRBJ2-5, with unresolved D. The CDR3 totals 11 residues. The V end was cut by 0 bases, the J end by 5 bases, with 4 bases between. Germline CDR1 and CDR2: GTSNPN and SVGIG (reference sequence). The CDR3 protein is CAWSVTETQYF. CDR3 nucleotides: TGTGCCTGGAGTGTTACCGAGACCCAGTACTTC.

V is TRBV19 and J is TRBJ1-4, with D perhaps TRBD1 (5 bases). Germline loops: CDR1 LNHDA, CDR2 SQIVND (reference sequence). With 7 bases removed from V and 8 bases from J, the gap between germline ends came to 17 bases. This CDR3 is built from 14 residues. The CDR3: CASTLQGVGEKLFF. CDR3 coding DNA: TGTGCCAGTACCCTTCAAGGGGTAGGGGAAAAACTGTTTTTT.

The V and J genes are TRBV19 and TRBJ2-1; perhaps TRBD2 as D (7 bases). This CDR3 has 16 residues. The V end lost 4 bases, the J end lost 0 bases, and 13 bases lay between the germline ends. CDR1 and CDR2 (germline): LNHDA, SQIVND (reference sequence). The DNA of the CDR3 is TGTGCCAGTAGTAAGGGGGGGACACGCTCCTACAATGAGCAGTTCTTC. Its translation is CASSKGGTRSYNEQFF. The variable domain in full, with the rest retrieved from reference TRBV19 and TRBJ2-1, is DGGITQSPKYLFRKEGQNVTLSCEQNLNHDAMYWYRQDPGQGLRLIYYSQIVNDFQKGDIAEGYSVSREKKESFPLTVTSAQKNPTAFYLCASSKGGTRSYNEQFFGPGTRLTVL.

In nucleotides, the CDR3 is TGTGCCAGCAGCGTTAGTCGAGGAGGGAGCGAGCAGTACTTC. Protein: CASSVSRGGSEQYF. The gene calls are TRBV2 and TRBJ2-7, with D tentatively TRBD2 (6 bases). V dropped 6 bases and J dropped 6 bases, with 18 bases sitting between them. The CDR3 contains 14 residues. From germline, CDR1 is SNHLY and CDR2 FYNNEI.

This clone was recorded a few times. The rearrangement uses TRBV10-1 and TRBJ1-2, with 10 bases fitting TRBD1. The CDR3 spans 15 residues. CDR1 and CDR2 (germline): WNHNN, SYGVQD (reference sequence). Trimming removed 6 bases from V and 6 bases from J; junction bases left unmatched: 10. In DNA, the CDR3 is TGCGCCAGCAGGGACCCGGACAGGGGGGTGGATGGCTACACCTTC. Amino acids: CASRDPDRGVDGYTF.

This chain links TRBV6-1 with TRBJ2-2, with unresolved D. CDR3 length: 12 residues. Trimming took off 0 bases at V and 7 bases at J, with 3 bases between the two ends. Per germline, CDR1 MNHNS and CDR2 SASEGT. The CDR3 coding sequence is TGTGCCAGCAGTGAAGCCTACGGGGAGCTGTTTTTT. Its protein product is CASSEAYGELFF.

This chain links TRBV14 with TRBJ2-7, with D possibly called TRBD1 or TRBD2 (5 bases each). Germline V lookup: CDR1 SGHDN, CDR2 FVKESK. Trimming removed 0 bases at V and 3 bases at J, with 15 bases between. There are 16 residues in the CDR3. CDR3 sequence: CASSQERDPAIYEQYF. CDR3 nucleotides: TGTGCCAGCAGCCAAGAAAGGGACCCAGCGATCTACGAGCAGTACTTC.

V usage is TRBV7-2 and J usage is TRBJ1-3; a weak D match, TRBD1 (6 bases). Trimming removed 1 base from V and 2 bases from J, with 12 bases in between. This CDR3 has 16 residues. CDR1 and CDR2 (germline): SGHTA, FQGNSA. CDR3 sequence (DNA): TGTGCCAGCAGCTTAGGACCAGGGGCCGCTGGAAACACCATATATTTT. This encodes CASSLGPGAAGNTIYF.

The chain is built from TRBV5-1 and TRBJ1-3, with D possibly matching TRBD1 (5 bases). V was shortened by 0 bases and J by 2 bases, with 9 bases between the two germline ends. Germline lookup yields CDR1 SGHRS and CDR2 YFSETQ. The CDR3 has 15 amino acids. The CDR3: CASSLEAGPGNTIYF. CDR3 bases: TGCGCCAGCAGCTTGGAGGCAGGGCCTGGAAACACCATATATTTT.

The CDR3 protein is CASSLLGRGNGYTF. CDR3 nucleotide sequence: TGTGCCAGCAGTTTATTGGGGCGGGGAAATGGCTACACCTTC. V is TRBV27 and J is TRBJ1-2, with D perhaps TRBD1 (5 bases). The CDR3 contains 14 residues. Germline assignment: CDR1 MNHEY and CDR2 SMNVEV (reference sequence). V was shortened by 1 base and J by 6 bases, with 12 bases between the two germline ends.

The V gene is TRBV19, the J gene TRBJ1-5, with a weak D call TRBD1 (5 bases). The V end was cut by 6 bases, the J end by 6 bases, with 12 bases between. The CDR3 has 13 amino acids. The germline CDR1 and CDR2 sequences are LNHDA and SQIVND (reference sequence). CDR3 sequence: CASRPTGGQPQHF. CDR3 nucleotide sequence: TGTGCCAGTAGGCCTACAGGAGGTCAGCCCCAGCATTTT.

This chain links TRBV25-1 with TRBJ1-4, with 8 bases aligning to TRBD1. In germline, CDR1 is MGHDK, CDR2 SYGVNS. J was trimmed by 8 bases and V by 1 base; bases with no gene match: 6. The length of the CDR3 is 15 residues. As DNA, the CDR3 is TGTGCCAGCAGTGAATCCGGGACAGGCTCCGAAAAACTGTTTTTT. Amino acids: CASSESGTGSEKLFF.

The chain recombines TRBV7-9 with TRBJ1-4; TRBD1 might be the D (5 bases). This CDR3 is built from 17 residues. V lost 0 bases and J lost 1, with 12 bases in between. The germline V gene has CDR1 SEHNR and CDR2 FQNEAQ (reference sequence). CDR3 DNA sequence: TGTGCCAGCAGCTTAGCCGAAACAGGCTTAACTAATGAAAAACTGTTTTTT. Its protein is CASSLAETGLTNEKLFF.

The genes are TRBV19 and TRBJ1-5, with D tentatively TRBD1 (6 bases). Trimming stripped 3 bases from V and 4 bases from J, with 13 bases between. Germline V lookup: CDR1 LNHDA, CDR2 SQIVND (reference sequence). The CDR3 spans 15 residues. This chain's CDR3 is CASSILSGANQPQHF. The CDR3 region has the DNA TGTGCCAGTAGTATTCTGTCGGGGGCAAATCAGCCCCAGCATTTT.

The V call is TRBV7-3, the J call TRBJ1-4, with D possibly being TRBD1 (5 bases). V lost 4 bases, J lost 8 bases, and 11 bases lay in between. This CDR3 has 13 amino acids. Germline V gives CDR1 SGHTA, CDR2 FQGTGA. CDR3 nucleotide sequence: TGTGCCAGCAGCTCCGCCCGGGGGGAAAAACTGTTTTTT. Translating it yields CASSSARGEKLFF.